This T cell receptor (beta chain) was captured by sequencing in a study of blood T cell repertoires in COVID-19. Overall study context: Donors in the United States, Italy and Spain gave samples during acute or convalescent COVID-19. In each case, the material was cDNA or gDNA derived from T cells, B-cell-depleted T cells, or PBMCs.

The V end was cut by 4 bases, the J end by 1 base, with 13 bases between. Looked up from germline, CDR1 is MGHDK and CDR2 is SYGVNS. CDR3 length: 15 residues. Source study methods: Cell counts per sample came from amplifying reference gene primers. Assay: immunoSEQ multiplex PCR; the TCRdb copy retains only in-frame clones and omits some. V, J and clone size were drawn from that table, and D and trimming were deduced from the DNA. The data show 90,000 or so clones, with roughly 86% seen just once and around a quarter held by the top ten. The clonotype was recovered from a human donor in a cohort sampled during active COVID-19. Specimen: peripheral blood. The V call is TRBV25-1, the J call TRBJ1-1, with TRBD1 as a possible D gene (6 bases). The CDR3 region is CASSVAGVRNTEAFF. CDR3 sequence (DNA): TGTGCCAGCAGTGTGGCAGGGGTTCGGAACACTGAAGCTTTCTTT.